Following are 24 T cell receptor beta chains from one sample sequenced in a study of identical twins. TCRdb re-analysed the 5' RACE reads in MiXCR, keeping a single row per CDR3 protein. Of some 760,000 distinct CDR3 sequences listed, over 15% are singletons. These data were also filed under a second study, of T cells expressing NK-cell markers.

The material sequenced was PBMCs. These receptors came from a woman aged 18-30 years in good health.

This clonotype turned up a few times. CDR3 nucleotides: TGTGCCAGCGGCCCGGGACGTCATATATCTTCCGGGGAGCTGTTTTTT. It yields the protein CASGPGRHISSGELFF. This sequence joins TRBV12-3 or TRBV12-4 and TRBJ2-2; D could derive from TRBD1 or TRBD2 (5 bases each). V was clipped by 8 bases and J by 6 bases, with 22 bases between them. The CDR3 contains 16 residues.

Here the CDR3 reads CASTPIPYNEQFF. The DNA of the CDR3 is TGTGCCAGCACTCCGATCCCCTACAATGAGCAGTTCTTC. The chain recombines TRBV12-3 or TRBV12-4 with TRBJ2-1; D is unclear. The CDR3 has 13 amino acids. Trimming pared 7 bases from V and 2 bases from J, leaving 9 bases between.

The table lists this clonotype with a few counts. This chain uses TRBV5-8 with TRBJ1-4; 9 bases agree with TRBD1. J gave up 14 bases and V 0 bases, and 11 bases lay outside the gene matches. The CDR3 loop spans 15 amino acids. Looked up from germline, CDR1 is SGHTS and CDR2 is YDEGEE. The DNA of the CDR3 is TGTGCCAGCAGCTTGGTCGGACAGGGGACTACGAGGCTGTTTTTT. The encoded protein is CASSLVGQGTTRLFF.

J is TRBJ2-7 and V is TRBV20-1; TRBD2 is a possible D gene (6 bases). Germline values: CDR1 DFQATT, CDR2 SNEGSKA (reference sequence). V lost 3 bases to trimming and J lost 4 bases, with 13 bases between them. CDR3 size: 13 residues. CDR3 bases: TGCAGTGCTAGTCGGGCGGGGTGGTACGAGCAGTACTTC. Residues: CSASRAGWYEQYF.

This clonotype was detected many times. The gene calls are TRBV6-5 and TRBJ2-1, with D unresolved. There are 15 residues in the CDR3. Deletions cut 4 bases from V and 0 bases from J, with 10 bases between. The germline CDR1 and CDR2 sequences are MNHEY and SVGAGI. The CDR3 here is CASSSTVSSYNEQFF. CDR3 nucleotide sequence: TGTGCCAGCAGTTCGACTGTGAGCTCCTACAATGAGCAGTTCTTC.

The chain links TRBV5-1 to TRBJ2-1; D not certain. V shed 5 bases and J shed 2 bases, with 14 bases lying between them. Germline CDR1 reads SGHRS; CDR2 reads YFSETQ. The CDR3 length is 15 residues. CDR3 nucleotides: TGCGCCAGCAGATCTCTTAGCAGTACCTACAATGAGCAGTTCTTC. Translated, it gives CASRSLSSTYNEQFF.

V and J are TRBV12-3 or TRBV12-4 and TRBJ2-6; D perhaps matches TRBD1 (5 bases). V lost 4 bases and J 4 bases, leaving 8 bases between the germline ends. CDR3 length: 14 residues. CDR3 sequence: CASSSRAGANVLTF. CDR3 DNA sequence: TGTGCCAGCAGTTCCAGGGCCGGGGCCAACGTCCTGACTTTC.

The chain employs TRBV11-2 and TRBJ2-3; 9 bases align to TRBD2. Losses at the gene ends were 4 bases for V and 4 bases for J; bases not matched to a gene: 12. The CDR3 totals 17 residues. The V gene's germline CDR1 is SGHAT and CDR2 FQNNGV. CDR3 sequence: CASSSSLAGARADTQYF. The CDR3 DNA is TGTGCCAGCAGCTCCTCACTAGCGGGTGCCCGGGCAGATACGCAGTATTTT.

This clonotype was picked up a small number of times. The rearrangement joins TRBV5-6 to TRBJ2-4, with D perhaps matching TRBD1 (6 bases). V was pared by 6 bases and J by 7 bases, with 11 bases between. CDR1 is SGHDT and CDR2 is YYEEEE in the germline V gene. The CDR3 covers 12 residues. This CDR3 is CASTRGLNIQYF. CDR3 in DNA: TGTGCCAGCACCAGGGGTTTGAACATTCAGTACTTC.

J is TRBJ1-1 and V is TRBV18; TRBD1 aligns across 8 bases. The J segment lost 4 bases and the V segment lost 4 bases, leaving 5 bases of the junction unmatched. This CDR3 is built from 14 residues. Germline CDR1 is KGHSH and CDR2 is LQKENI. The CDR3 nucleotides read TGTGCCAGCTCACTACAGGGGGAGAGCACTGAAGCTTTCTTT. This encodes CASSLQGESTEAFF.

This clonotype was seen just once. This chain links TRBV6-2 or TRBV6-3 with TRBJ2-3, with 10 nucleotides matching TRBD2. The CDR3 covers 14 residues. Trimming at V came to 7 bases and at J to 6 bases, leaving 7 bases not matched to a gene. The germline V gene has CDR1 MNHEY and CDR2 SVGEGT. The CDR3 nucleotides are TGTGCCAGCACGAGACTAGCGGGCGGGGATACGCAGTATTTT. Protein: CASTRLAGGDTQYF.

This clonotype showed up just a few times. This chain uses TRBV14 with TRBJ1-6, with D hard to call. The CDR3 has 12 amino acids. Trimming took 5 bases from V and 9 from J, leaving 8 bases between them. Germline V CDR1 and CDR2: SGHDN, FVKESK. CDR3 region: CASSRVSSPLHF. In DNA form, the CDR3 reads TGTGCCAGCAGCAGGGTCTCTTCACCCCTCCACTTT.

In this sample, this clonotype turned up a few times. This sequence joins TRBV20-1 and TRBJ2-7; possibly TRBD2 for D (6 bases). The V end lost 7 bases, the J end lost 6 bases, and 31 bases lay between the germline ends. CDR3 length: 17 residues. CDR1 is DFQATT and CDR2 is SNEGSKA in the germline V gene (reference sequence). For the CDR3, the DNA is TGCAGTGTCCCCCCCGCGACGACTTCGATACTGGGGGGCGAGCAGTACTTC. Its protein product is CSVPPATTSILGGEQYF.

This clonotype was seen a handful of times. The chain recombines TRBV6-2 or TRBV6-3 with TRBJ2-1; 9 bases align to TRBD1. Losses at the gene ends were 9 bases for V and 9 bases for J; bases not matched to a gene: 12. Looked up from germline, CDR1 is MNHEY and CDR2 is SVGEGT. The CDR3 is made up of 14 amino acids. CDR3 sequence reads: CASHGQGLWGEQFF. CDR3 nucleotides: TGTGCCAGTCATGGACAGGGGCTGTGGGGTGAGCAGTTCTTC.

This clonotype was counted only a few times. This rearrangement joins TRBV18 to TRBJ2-7, with TRBD2 identical over 12 bases. There are 16 residues in the CDR3. Germline-derived CDR1 and CDR2 are KGHSH and LQKENI. Losses at the gene ends were 4 bases for V and 4 bases for J; bases not matched to a gene: 8. The CDR3 here is CASSLATSGSLYEQYF. The CDR3 coding sequence is TGTGCCAGCTCACTGGCGACTAGCGGGAGCCTGTACGAGCAGTACTTC.

The V and J genes are TRBV21-1 and TRBJ2-7; the table's D call TRBD2 went unverified against the DNA. TRBV21-1 is flagged as a pseudogene. This CDR3 is built from 15 residues. CDR3 DNA: TGTGCCAGCAGCAAAGGGGGAGGGGTTCAATACGAGCAGTACTTC. Its translation is CASSKGGGVQYEQYF.

Details on this clonotype: A much more abundant neighbour one base away suggests this may be a read error. CDR3 in amino acids: CARTQGGGYTF. CDR3 nucleotide sequence: TGTGCCAGAACCCAGGGCGGCGGCTACACCTTC. V is TRBV7-2 and J is TRBJ1-2; D possibly corresponds to TRBD1 (5 bases). The CDR3 covers 11 residues. The V gene lost 9 bases and the J gene lost 8 bases, with 13 bases spanning the gap. CDR1 SGHTA and CDR2 FQGNSA come from the germline V gene.

The rearrangement joins TRBV6-2 or TRBV6-3 to TRBJ2-5, with 7 bases matching TRBD2. CDR1 and CDR2 from the germline V gene are MNHEY and SVGEGT. The CDR3 runs to 15 residues. V shed 6 bases, J shed 0 bases, and the junction held 7 bases outside the gene matches. The CDR3: CASRVGGSYQETQYF. CDR3 nucleotide sequence: TGTGCCAGCAGGGTGGGCGGGAGCTACCAAGAGACCCAGTACTTC.

In its sample, this clonotype was seen once. CDR3 DNA sequence: TGTGCCAGCACCCAATCGGGGGCTGAGAATGGCTACACCTTC. Protein: CASTQSGAENGYTF. This chain links TRBV2 with TRBJ1-2; a weak D match, TRBD1 (6 bases). Germline values: CDR1 SNHLY, CDR2 FYNNEI. The CDR3 loop spans 14 amino acids. With 7 bases removed from V and 6 bases from J, the gap between germline ends came to 18 bases.

This clonotype was observed a handful of times. CDR3 residues: CASSYRGGGNYGYTF. The CDR3 DNA reads as TGTGCCAGCAGTTATCGTGGGGGCGGCAACTATGGCTACACCTTC. The chain carries TRBV27 and TRBJ1-2; tentative D call: TRBD1 (6 bases). Per the germline V gene, CDR1 is MNHEY and CDR2 is SMNVEV (reference sequence). There are 15 residues in the CDR3. The V gene lost 4 bases and the J gene lost 2 bases, with 14 bases spanning the gap.

This clonotype was counted between two and nine times. The DNA for the CDR3 is TGCAGTGCTAGTAGCCGGGTTGGGCCAGATACGCAGTATTTT. Protein: CSASSRVGPDTQYF. The J gene is TRBJ2-3, the V gene TRBV20-1; no definite D call. Trimming cost V 3 bases and J 4 bases, with 14 bases left between them. Germline V gene sequence: CDR1 DFQATT, CDR2 SNEGSKA (reference sequence). This CDR3 contains 14 residues.

The table lists this clonotype with a few counts. This sequence joins TRBV7-9 and TRBJ2-5; a weak D match, TRBD1 (6 bases). Between the trimmed V and J ends, which lost 4 bases and 2 bases, there was a span of 14 bases. This CDR3 contains 15 residues. Germline CDR1 reads SEHNR; CDR2 reads FQNEAQ (reference sequence). In DNA form, the CDR3 reads TGTGCCAGCAGCTCCCCCATGGACAGTCAAGAGACCCAGTACTTC. Translation gives CASSSPMDSQETQYF.

In regard to this clonotype: An end of the junction does not agree with germline; a read error may underlie this. The V call is TRBV7-9, the J call TRBJ2-3; weak D call: TRBD1 (5 bases). The CDR3 has 13 amino acids. Per germline, CDR1 SEHNR and CDR2 FQNEAQ (reference sequence). The CDR3 spells CASSMYTTDMQYF. The CDR3 nucleotides read TGTGCCAGCAGCATGTATACGACAGATATGCAGTATTTT.

This clonotype was counted once. The rearrangement uses TRBV12-3 or TRBV12-4 and TRBJ1-6; perhaps TRBD1 as D (5 bases). Trimming pared 5 bases from V and 4 bases from J, leaving 9 bases between. The CDR3 totals 14 residues. In DNA form, the CDR3 reads TGTGCCAGCAGTCAGGACACTTATAATTCACCCCTCCACTTT. This translates into CASSQDTYNSPLHF.